The TCR beta chain described here comes from a study of OX40 agonist ivuxolimab in advanced cancers. Study-wide points: Certain nonresponders additionally had low normalized T-cell clonal expansion. The average count of expanded clones was higher among CD8+ T cells than among CD4+.

Sequencing used immunoSEQ multiplex PCR; TCRdb keeps in-frame clones, though not all of them. The sample records 60,000 to 75,000 clones, around 93% being singletons. Excluded were patients having autoimmune disease history or systemic immunosuppression. On this clone itself: The antigen remains undetermined.

The V gene's germline CDR1 is SGHRS and CDR2 YFSETQ. CDR3 length: 17 amino acids. V gave up 3 bases and J gave up 2 bases; unmatched junction bases: 13. The source is an adult with an advanced solid tumor such as melanoma, head and neck, liver or kidney cancer. The chain combines TRBV5-1 with TRBJ2-7, with 8 bases that match TRBD1. The specimen comprised CD4+ or CD8+ T cells sorted from blood, sampled in a trial of the OX40 agonist ivuxolimab. CDR3 sequence reads: CASSWTLTGGSPYEQYF. DNA for the CDR3: TGCGCCAGCAGCTGGACCCTAACAGGGGGTTCCCCCTACGAGCAGTACTTC.